This T cell receptor beta chain was identified during a study of shared clonotypes between healthy human individuals. Profiled with immunoSEQ multiplex PCR; TCRdb holds only in-frame clones, not every one. The repertoire holds about 1,500,000 clones, with 95% to 97% as singletons. Germline V lookup: CDR1 SEHNR, CDR2 FQNEAQ (reference sequence). V gave up 4 bases and J gave up 5 bases, with 8 bases separating them. The CDR3 length is 12 residues. The V call is TRBV7-9, the J call TRBJ2-5, with D maybe TRBD2 (6 bases). This receptor was taken from a man aged 30-40 years in good health. Sequencing input: naive CD4+ T cells sorted from blood. As for subset: CD45RA+ positively selected. The CDR3 DNA reads TGTGCCAGCAGCTCCGGAGGGGAGACCCAGTACTTC. This encodes CASSSGGETQYF.